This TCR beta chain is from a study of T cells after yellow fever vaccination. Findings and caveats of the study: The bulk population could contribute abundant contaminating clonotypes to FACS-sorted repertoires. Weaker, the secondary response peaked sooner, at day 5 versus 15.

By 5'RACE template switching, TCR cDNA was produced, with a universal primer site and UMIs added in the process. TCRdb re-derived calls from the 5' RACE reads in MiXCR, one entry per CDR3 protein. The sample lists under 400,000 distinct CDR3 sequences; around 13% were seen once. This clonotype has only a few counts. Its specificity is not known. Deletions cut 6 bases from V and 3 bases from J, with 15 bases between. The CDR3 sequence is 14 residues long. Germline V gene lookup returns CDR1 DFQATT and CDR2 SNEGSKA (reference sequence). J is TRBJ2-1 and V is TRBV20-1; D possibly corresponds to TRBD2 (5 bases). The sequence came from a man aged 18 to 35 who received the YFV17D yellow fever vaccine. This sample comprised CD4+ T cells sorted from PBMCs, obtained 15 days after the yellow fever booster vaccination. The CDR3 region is CSAAGISYYNEQFF. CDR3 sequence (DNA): TGCAGTGCCGCCGGGATTTCGTACTACAATGAGCAGTTCTTC.